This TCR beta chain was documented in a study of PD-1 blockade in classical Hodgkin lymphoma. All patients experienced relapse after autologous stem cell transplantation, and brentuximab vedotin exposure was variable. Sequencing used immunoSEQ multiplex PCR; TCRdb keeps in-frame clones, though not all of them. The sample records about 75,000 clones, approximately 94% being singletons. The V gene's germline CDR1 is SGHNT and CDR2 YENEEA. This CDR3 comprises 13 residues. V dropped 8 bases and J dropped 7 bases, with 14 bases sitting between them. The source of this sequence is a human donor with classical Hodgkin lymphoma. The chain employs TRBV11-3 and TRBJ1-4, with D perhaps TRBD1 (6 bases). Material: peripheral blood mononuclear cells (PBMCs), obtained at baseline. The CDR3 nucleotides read TGTGCCAGCTCGAAACAGGGAACTGAAAAACTGTTTTTT. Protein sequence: CASSKQGTEKLFF.